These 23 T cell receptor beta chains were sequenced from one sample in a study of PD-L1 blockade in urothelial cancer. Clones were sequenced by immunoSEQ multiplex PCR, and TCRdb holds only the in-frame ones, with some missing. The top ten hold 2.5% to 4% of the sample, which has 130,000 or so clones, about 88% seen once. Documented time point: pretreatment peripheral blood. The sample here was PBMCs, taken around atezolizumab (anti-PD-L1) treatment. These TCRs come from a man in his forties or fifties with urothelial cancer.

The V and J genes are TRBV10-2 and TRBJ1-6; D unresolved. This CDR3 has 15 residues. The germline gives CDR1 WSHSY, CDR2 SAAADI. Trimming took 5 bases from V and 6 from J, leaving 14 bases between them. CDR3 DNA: TGCGCCAGCAGTTACTCGGGGATGGGTAATTCACCCCTCCACTTT. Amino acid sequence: CASSYSGMGNSPLHF.

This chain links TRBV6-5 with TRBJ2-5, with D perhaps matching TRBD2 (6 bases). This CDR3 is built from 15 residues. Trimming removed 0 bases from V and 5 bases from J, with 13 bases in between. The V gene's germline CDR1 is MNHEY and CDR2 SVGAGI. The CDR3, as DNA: TGTGCCAGCAGTTACTCGGGTAGCGGCCTCGAGACCCAGTACTTC. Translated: CASSYSGSGLETQYF.

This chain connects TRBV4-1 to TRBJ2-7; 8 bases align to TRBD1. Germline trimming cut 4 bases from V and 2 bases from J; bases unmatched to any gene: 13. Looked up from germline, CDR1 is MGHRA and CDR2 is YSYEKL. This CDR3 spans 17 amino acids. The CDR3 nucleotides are TGCGCCAGCAGCCGAGAACCTCCGGGACAGGTTGCCTACGAGCAGTACTTC. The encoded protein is CASSREPPGQVAYEQYF.

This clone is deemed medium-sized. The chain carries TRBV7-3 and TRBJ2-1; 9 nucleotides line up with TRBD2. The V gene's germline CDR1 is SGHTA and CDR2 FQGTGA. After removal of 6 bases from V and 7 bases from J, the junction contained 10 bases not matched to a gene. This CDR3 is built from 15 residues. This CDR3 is CASSYSGSSGNEQFF. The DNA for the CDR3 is TGTGCCAGCAGTTATAGCGGGAGTAGTGGAAATGAGCAGTTCTTC.

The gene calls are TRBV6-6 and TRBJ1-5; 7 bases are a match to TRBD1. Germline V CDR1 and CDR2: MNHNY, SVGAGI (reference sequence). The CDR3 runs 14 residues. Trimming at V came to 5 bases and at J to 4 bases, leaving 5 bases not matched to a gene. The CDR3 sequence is CASSPSRGNQPQHF. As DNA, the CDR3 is TGTGCCAGCAGTCCCTCCAGGGGGAATCAGCCCCAGCATTTT.

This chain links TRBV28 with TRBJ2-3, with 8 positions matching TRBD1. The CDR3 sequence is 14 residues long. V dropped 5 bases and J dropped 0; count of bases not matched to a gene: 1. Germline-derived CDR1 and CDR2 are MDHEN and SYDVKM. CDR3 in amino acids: CASSQGASTDTQYF. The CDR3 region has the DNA TGTGCCAGCAGTCAGGGGGCCAGCACAGATACGCAGTATTTT.

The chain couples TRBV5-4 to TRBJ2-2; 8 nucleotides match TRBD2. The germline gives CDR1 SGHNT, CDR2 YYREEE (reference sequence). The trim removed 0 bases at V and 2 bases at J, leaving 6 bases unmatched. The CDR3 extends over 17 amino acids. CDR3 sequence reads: CASSLGLAGSNTGELFF. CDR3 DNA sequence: TGTGCCAGCAGCTTGGGGCTAGCGGGTTCTAACACCGGGGAGCTGTTTTTT. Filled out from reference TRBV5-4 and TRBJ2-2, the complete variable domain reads ETGVTQSPTHLIKTRGQQVTLRCSSQSGHNTVSWYQQALGQGPQFIFQYYREEENGRGNFPPRFSGLQFPNYSSELNVNALELDDSALYLCASSLGLAGSNTGELFFGEGSRLTVL.

The CDR3 DNA reads as TGTGCCACCCAAGACACAGGAACCATCCTCCTCCACTTT. Protein: CATQDTGTILLHF. The chain is built from TRBV6-1 and TRBJ1-6, with D perhaps TRBD1 (5 bases). V was cut by 10 bases and J by 15 bases, with 22 bases left in between. CDR1 is MNHNS, CDR2 SASEGT, per germline. The length of the CDR3 is 13 residues.

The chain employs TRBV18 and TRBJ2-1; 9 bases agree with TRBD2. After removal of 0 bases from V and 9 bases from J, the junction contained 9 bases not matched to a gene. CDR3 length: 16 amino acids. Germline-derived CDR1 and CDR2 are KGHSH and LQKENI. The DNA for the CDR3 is TGTGCCAGCTCACCACCGATGGCAGGTAGCGGGGGTGAGCAGTTCTTC. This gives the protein CASSPPMAGSGGEQFF. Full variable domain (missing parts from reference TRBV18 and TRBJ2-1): NAGVMQNPRHLVRRRGQEARLRCSPMKGHSHVYWYRQLPEEGLKFMVYLQKENIIDESGMPKERFSAEFPKEGPSILRIQQVVRGDSAAYFCASSPPMAGSGGEQFFGPGTRLTVL.

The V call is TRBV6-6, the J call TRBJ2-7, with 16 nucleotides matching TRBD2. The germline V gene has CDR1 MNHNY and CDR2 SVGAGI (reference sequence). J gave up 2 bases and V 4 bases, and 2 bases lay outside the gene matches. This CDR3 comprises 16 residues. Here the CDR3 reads CASSFGTSGRAYEQYF. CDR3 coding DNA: TGTGCCAGCAGTTTCGGGACTAGCGGGAGGGCCTACGAGCAGTACTTC.

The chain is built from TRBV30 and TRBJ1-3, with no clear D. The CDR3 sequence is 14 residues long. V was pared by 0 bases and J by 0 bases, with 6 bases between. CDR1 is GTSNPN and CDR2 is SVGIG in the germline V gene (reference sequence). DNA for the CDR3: TGTGCCTGGAGTGTCTATCTCTCTGGAAACACCATATATTTT. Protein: CAWSVYLSGNTIYF. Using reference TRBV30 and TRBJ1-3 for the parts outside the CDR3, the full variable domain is SQTIHQWPATLVQPVGSPLSLECTVEGTSNPNLYWYRQAAGRGLQLLFYSVGIGQISSEVPQNLSASRPQDRQFILSSKKLLLSDSGFYLCAWSVYLSGNTIYFGEGSWLTVV.

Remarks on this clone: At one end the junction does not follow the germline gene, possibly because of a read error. CDR3 bases: TGTGCCAGCAGCGCCGGATCAGGGTATAATTCGCCCCTCCACTTT. As protein: CASSAGSGYNSPLHF. The chain recombines TRBV5-4 with TRBJ1-6, with D perhaps matching TRBD1 (5 bases). CDR1 and CDR2 (germline): SGHNT, YYREEE (reference sequence). The CDR3 is made up of 15 amino acids.

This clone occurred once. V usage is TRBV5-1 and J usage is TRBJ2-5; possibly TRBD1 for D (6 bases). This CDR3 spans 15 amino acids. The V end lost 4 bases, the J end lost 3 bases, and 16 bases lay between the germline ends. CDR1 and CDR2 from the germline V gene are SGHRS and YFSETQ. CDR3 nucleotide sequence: TGCGCCAGCAGCCGGTCACAGGGACCTAAAGAGACCCAGTACTTC. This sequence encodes CASSRSQGPKETQYF.

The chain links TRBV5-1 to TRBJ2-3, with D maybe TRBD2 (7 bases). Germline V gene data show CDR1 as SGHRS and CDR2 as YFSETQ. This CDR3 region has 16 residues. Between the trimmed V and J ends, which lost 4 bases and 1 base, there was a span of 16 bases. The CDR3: CASSPSGGAGTDTQYF. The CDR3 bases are TGCGCCAGCAGCCCCTCTGGGGGGGCCGGCACAGATACGCAGTATTTT.

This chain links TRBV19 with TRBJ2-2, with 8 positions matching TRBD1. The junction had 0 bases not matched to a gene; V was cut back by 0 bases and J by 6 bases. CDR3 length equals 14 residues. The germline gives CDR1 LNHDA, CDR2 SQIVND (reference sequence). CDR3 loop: CASSIDRGPGELFF. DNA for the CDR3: TGTGCCAGTAGTATAGACAGGGGGCCCGGGGAGCTGTTTTTT.

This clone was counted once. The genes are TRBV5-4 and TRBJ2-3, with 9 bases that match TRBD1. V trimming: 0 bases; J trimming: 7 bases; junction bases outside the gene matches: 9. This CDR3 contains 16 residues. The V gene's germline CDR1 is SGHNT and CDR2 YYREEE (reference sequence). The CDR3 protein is CASSLGEGQGGHTQYF. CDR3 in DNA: TGTGCCAGCAGCTTGGGGGAGGGACAGGGAGGTCATACGCAGTATTTT.

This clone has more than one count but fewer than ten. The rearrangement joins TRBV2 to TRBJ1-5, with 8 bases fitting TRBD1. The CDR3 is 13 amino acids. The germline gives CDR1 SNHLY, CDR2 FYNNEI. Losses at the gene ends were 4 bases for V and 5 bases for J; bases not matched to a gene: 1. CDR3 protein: CASSADRDQPQHF. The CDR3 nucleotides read TGTGCCAGCAGTGCGGACAGGGATCAGCCCCAGCATTTT.

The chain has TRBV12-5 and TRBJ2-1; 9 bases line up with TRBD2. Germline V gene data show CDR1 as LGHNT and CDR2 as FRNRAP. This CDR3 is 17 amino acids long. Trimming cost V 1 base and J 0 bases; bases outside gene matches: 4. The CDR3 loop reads CASGLDLAGFSYNEQFF. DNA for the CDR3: TGTGCTAGTGGTTTGGACCTAGCGGGATTCTCCTACAATGAGCAGTTCTTC.

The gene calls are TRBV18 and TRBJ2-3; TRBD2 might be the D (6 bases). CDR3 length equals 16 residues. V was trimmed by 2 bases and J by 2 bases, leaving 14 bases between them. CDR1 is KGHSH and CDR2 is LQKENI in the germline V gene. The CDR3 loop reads CASSPRIAESTDTQYF. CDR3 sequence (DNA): TGTGCCAGCTCACCAAGAATAGCGGAATCCACAGATACGCAGTATTTT.

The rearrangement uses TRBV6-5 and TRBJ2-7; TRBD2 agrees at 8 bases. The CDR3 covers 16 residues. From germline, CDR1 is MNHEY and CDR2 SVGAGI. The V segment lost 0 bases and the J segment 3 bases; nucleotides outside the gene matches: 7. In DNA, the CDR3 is TGTGCCAGCAGTTACTCTCGGGATAGCGGGGACTACGAGCAGTACTTC. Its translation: CASSYSRDSGDYEQYF.

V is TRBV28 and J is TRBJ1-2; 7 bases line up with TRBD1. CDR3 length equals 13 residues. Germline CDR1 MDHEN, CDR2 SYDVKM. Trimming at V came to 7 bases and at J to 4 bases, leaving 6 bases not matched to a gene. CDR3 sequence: CASTNRQGYGYTF. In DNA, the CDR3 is TGTGCCAGCACCAATCGACAGGGCTATGGCTACACCTTC.

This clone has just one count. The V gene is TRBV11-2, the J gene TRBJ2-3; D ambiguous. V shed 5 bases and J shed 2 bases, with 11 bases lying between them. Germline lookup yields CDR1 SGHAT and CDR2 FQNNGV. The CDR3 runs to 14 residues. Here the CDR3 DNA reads TGTGCCAGCAGCCCGCCGCTAGTCACAGATACGCAGTATTTT. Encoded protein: CASSPPLVTDTQYF.

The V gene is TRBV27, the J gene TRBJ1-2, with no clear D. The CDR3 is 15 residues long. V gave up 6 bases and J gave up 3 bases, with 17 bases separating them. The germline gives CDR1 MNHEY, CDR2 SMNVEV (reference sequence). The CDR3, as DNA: TGTGCCAGCAGACGTCGAGACGGGGTAGACTATGGCTACACCTTC. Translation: CASRRRDGVDYGYTF.